This T cell receptor beta chain was found in a study of control samples from healthy donors and cancer patients. There are 15 residues in the CDR3. The ends lost 4 bases at V and 6 bases at J; junction bases unmatched: 5. Germline lookup yields CDR1 SGDLS and CDR2 YYNGEE. The data were produced by immunoSEQ multiplex PCR, yet TCRdb's version contains in-frame clones alone and is incomplete. The sample shows approximately 150,000 clones, more than 85% of them seen only once. V and J are TRBV9 and TRBJ2-3; 13 bases map to TRBD2. The source material was blood. This sequence was found in a man aged 18 to 29 in good health. For the CDR3, the DNA is TGTGCCAGCAGCCCAGGACTAGCGGGAGCGGATACGCAGTATTTT. This translates into CASSPGLAGADTQYF.